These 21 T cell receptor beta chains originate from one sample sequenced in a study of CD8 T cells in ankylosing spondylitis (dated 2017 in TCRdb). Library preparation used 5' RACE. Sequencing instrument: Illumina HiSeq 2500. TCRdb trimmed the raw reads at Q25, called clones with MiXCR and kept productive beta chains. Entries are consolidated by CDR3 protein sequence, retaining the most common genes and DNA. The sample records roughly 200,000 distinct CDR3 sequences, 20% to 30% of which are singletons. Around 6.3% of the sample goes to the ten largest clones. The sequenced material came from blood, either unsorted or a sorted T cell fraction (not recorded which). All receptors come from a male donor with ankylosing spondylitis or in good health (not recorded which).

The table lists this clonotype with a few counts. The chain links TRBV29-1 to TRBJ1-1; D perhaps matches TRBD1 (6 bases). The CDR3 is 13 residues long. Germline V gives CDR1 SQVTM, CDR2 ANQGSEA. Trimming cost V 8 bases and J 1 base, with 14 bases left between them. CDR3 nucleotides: TGCAGCATGGGGGACACCCGGAACACTGAAGCTTTCTTT. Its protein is CSMGDTRNTEAFF.

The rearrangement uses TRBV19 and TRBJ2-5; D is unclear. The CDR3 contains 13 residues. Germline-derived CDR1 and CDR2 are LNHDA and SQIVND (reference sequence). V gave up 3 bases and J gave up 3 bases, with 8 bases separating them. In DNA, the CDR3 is TGTGCCAGTAGTATGAGCTGGAAAGAGACCCAGTACTTC. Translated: CASSMSWKETQYF.

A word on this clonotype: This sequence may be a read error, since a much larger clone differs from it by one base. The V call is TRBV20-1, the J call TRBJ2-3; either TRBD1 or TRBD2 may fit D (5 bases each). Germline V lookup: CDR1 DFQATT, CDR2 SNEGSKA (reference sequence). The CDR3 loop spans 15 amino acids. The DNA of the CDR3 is TGCAGTGCTATTCGGCCCGGGACGGACACAGATACGCAGTGTTTT. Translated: CSAIRPGTDTDTQCF.

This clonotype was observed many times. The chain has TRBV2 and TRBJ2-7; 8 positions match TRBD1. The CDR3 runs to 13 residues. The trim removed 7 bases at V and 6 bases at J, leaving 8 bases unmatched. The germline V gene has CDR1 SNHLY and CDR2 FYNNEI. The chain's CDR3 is CASTSDRVSEQYF. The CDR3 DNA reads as TGTGCCAGCACTTCGGACAGGGTCTCCGAGCAGTACTTC.

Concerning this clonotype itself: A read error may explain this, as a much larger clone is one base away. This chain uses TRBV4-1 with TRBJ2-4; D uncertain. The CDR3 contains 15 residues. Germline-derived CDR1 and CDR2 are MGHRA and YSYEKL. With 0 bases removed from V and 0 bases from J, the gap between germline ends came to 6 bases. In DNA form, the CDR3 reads TGCGCCAGCAGCCAAGAAAATTTAGCCAAAAACATTCAGTACTTC. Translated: CASSQENLAKNIQYF.

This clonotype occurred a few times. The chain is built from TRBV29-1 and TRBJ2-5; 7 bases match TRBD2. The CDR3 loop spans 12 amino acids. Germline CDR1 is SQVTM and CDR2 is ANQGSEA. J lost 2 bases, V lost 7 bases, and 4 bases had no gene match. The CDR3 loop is CSAGTNQETQYF. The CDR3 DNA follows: TGCAGCGCCGGGACTAATCAAGAGACCCAGTACTTC.

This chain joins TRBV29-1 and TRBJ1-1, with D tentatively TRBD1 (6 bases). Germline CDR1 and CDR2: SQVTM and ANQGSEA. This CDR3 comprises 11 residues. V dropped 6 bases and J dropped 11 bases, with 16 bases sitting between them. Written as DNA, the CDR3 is TGCAGCGTGGGGGGGGCACAGGGCGCTTTCTTT. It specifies CSVGGAQGAFF.

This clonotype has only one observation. The CDR3 DNA follows: TGTGCCAGTAGTCCTCGGGACGGGAACTCTGGGGCCAACGTCCTGACTTTC. Protein product: CASSPRDGNSGANVLTF. V gene TRBV19 combines with J gene TRBJ2-6; D tentatively reads TRBD1 or TRBD2 (5 bases each). Trimming pared 5 bases from V and 0 bases from J, leaving 14 bases between. Germline lookup yields CDR1 LNHDA and CDR2 SQIVND (reference sequence). This CDR3 region has 17 residues.

The CDR3 loop reads CATCQARLAGRTDTQYF. The CDR3 nucleotides read TGTGCCACCTGCCAAGCCCGACTAGCGGGACGCACAGATACGCAGTATTTT. The chain combines TRBV3-1 with TRBJ2-3; 11 nucleotides line up with TRBD2. The V and J ends lost 10 bases and 1 base, in that order; junction bases with no gene match: 13. The germline gives CDR1 LGHDT, CDR2 YNNKEL (reference sequence). The CDR3 consists of 17 residues.

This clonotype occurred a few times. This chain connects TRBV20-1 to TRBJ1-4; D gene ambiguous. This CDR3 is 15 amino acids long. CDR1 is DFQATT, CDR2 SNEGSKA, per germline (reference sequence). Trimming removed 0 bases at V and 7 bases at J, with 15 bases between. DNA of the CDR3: TGCAGTGCTAGAGATTATCGGGCCAACTCTGAAAAACTGTTTTTT. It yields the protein CSARDYRANSEKLFF.

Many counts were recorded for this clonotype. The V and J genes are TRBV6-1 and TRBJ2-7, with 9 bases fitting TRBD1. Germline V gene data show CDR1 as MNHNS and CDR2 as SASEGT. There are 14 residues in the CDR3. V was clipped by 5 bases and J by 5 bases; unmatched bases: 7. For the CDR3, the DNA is TGTGCCAGCAGTCAAGGGACAGGGATCAACGAGCAGTACTTC. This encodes CASSQGTGINEQYF.

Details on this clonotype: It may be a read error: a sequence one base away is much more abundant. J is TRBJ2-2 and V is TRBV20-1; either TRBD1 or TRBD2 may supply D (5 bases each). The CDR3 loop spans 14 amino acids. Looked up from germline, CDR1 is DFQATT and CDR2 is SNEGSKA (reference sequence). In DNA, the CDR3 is TGCAGTGCTACGGACACTGACGCCACCGGGGAGCTGATTTTT. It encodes CSATDTDATGELIF.

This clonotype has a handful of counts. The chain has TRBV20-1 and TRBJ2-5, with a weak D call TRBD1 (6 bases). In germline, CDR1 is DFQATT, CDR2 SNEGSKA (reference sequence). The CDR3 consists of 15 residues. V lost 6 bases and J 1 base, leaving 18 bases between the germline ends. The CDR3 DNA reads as TGCAGTGCAACCGGACAGACCCTCCTCCAAGAGACCCAGTACTTC. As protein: CSATGQTLLQETQYF.

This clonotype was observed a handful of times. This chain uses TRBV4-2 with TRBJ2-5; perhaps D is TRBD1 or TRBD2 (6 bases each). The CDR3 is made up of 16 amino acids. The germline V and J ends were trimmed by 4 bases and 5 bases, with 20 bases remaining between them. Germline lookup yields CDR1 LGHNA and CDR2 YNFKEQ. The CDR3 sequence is CASSRDLRGLEETQYF. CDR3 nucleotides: TGTGCCAGCAGCCGCGACCTTCGGGGGCTGGAGGAGACCCAGTACTTC.

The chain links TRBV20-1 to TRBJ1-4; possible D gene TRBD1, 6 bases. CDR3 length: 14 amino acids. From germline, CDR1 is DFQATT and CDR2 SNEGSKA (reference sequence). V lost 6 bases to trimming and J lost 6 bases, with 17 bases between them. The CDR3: CSAEVQGSHEKLFF. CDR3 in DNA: TGCAGTGCCGAAGTACAGGGATCTCATGAAAAACTGTTTTTT.

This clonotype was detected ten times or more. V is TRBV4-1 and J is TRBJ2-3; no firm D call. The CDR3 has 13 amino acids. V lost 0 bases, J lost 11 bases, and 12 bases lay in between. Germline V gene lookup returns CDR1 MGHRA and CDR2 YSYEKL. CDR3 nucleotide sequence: TGCGCCAGCAGCCAAGATAGGGTCGGTGGGCAGTATTTT. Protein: CASSQDRVGGQYF.

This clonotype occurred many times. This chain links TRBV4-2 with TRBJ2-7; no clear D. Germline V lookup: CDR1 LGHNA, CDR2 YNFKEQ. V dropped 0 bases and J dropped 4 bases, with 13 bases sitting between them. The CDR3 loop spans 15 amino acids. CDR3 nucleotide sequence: TGTGCCAGCAGCCAAGATCCTCGGAATCCGTACGAGCAGTACTTC. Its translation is CASSQDPRNPYEQYF.

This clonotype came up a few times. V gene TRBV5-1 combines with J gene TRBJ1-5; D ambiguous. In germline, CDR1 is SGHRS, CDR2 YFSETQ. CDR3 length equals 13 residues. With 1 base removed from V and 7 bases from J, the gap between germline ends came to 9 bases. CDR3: CASSLFGGQPQHF. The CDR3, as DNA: TGCGCCAGCAGCTTGTTTGGAGGCCAGCCCCAGCATTTT.

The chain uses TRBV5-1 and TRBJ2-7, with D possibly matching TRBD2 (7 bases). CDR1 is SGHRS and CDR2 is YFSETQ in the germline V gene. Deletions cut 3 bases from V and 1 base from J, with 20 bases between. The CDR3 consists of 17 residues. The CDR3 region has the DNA TGCGCCAGCAGCTGGCCGTCTGCGCGGGGGCCTTCCTACGAGCAGTACTTC. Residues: CASSWPSARGPSYEQYF.

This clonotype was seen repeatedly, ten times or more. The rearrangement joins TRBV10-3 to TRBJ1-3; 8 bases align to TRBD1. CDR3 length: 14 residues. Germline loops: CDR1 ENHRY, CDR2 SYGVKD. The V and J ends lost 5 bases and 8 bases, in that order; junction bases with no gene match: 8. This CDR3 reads CAISLGTGGHTIYF. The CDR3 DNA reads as TGTGCCATCAGTCTTGGGACAGGCGGCCACACCATATATTTT.

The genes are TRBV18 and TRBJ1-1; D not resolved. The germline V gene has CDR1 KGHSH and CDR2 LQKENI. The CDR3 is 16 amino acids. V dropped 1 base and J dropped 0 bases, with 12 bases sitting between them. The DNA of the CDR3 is TGTGCCAGCTCACCACTGAGGACGGTGATGAACACTGAAGCTTTCTTT. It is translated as CASSPLRTVMNTEAFF.